The 15 T cell receptor beta chains below all came from one sample that was sequenced in a study of CD8+CD57+ T cells in acquired aplastic anemia (dated by TCRdb to the late 2010s). Sequencing took place on an Illumina HiSeq 2000. Genomic DNA was used as template for profiling of TCR beta VDJ combinations and CDR3 sequences. The public reads were run again by TCRdb, first through fastp at Q25 and then through MiXCR, and only productive beta chains were kept. One record per CDR3 amino acid sequence lists the most common genes and DNA. The sample table shows approximately 250,000 distinct CDR3 sequences, and roughly 82% are seen once. About 41% of the sample rests with the top ten. The patients picked for sequencing were ones in whom flow cytometry had shown an expansion of CD8+CD57+ cells. Sequencing was done on a sample of sorted CD4+, CD8+, or CD8+CD57+ T cells (not recorded which) from PBMCs. The receptor source for this set is a human donor with aplastic anemia.

In regard to this clonotype: The final CDR3 position lacks the conserved phenylalanine or tryptophan, pointing to a likely read error. No DNA is shown, since the ends of the CDR3 on it are uncertain; the CDR3 is the one TCRdb lists. The chain combines TRBV2 with TRBJ2-1; whether TRBD1, the table's D call, matches the DNA was not checked. The CDR3 contains 16 residues when both ends are counted. The germline gives CDR1 SNHLY, CDR2 FYNNEI. The CDR3 sequence is CASSELEPLLFEQYFG.

The chain recombines TRBV5-1 with TRBJ2-1; D not certain. The V gene's germline CDR1 is SGHRS and CDR2 YFSETQ. The CDR3 has 13 residues. The V gene lost 5 bases and the J gene lost 10 bases, with 16 bases spanning the gap. As DNA, the CDR3 is TGCGCCAGCAGTGATGGGGTCATCCAGGAGCAGTTCTTC. Translation gives CASSDGVIQEQFF.

This clonotype has ten or more counts. This chain joins TRBV11-1 and TRBJ1-1; D perhaps matches TRBD1 (5 bases). CDR1 SGHAT and CDR2 FQDESV come from the germline V gene (reference sequence). The V end was cut by 5 bases, the J end by 8 bases, with 18 bases between. This CDR3 has 14 amino acids. The CDR3 is CASSPGTGVLEAFF. In nucleotides, the CDR3 is TGTGCCAGCAGCCCCGGGACCGGGGTCCTCGAAGCTTTCTTT.

This chain joins TRBV24-1 and TRBJ2-1; D not resolved. The germline V gene has CDR1 KGHDR and CDR2 SFDVKD. There are 11 residues in the CDR3. V was clipped by 6 bases and J by 8 bases, with 7 bases between them. CDR3 DNA sequence: TGTGCCACCAGTAAAACGGATGAGCAGTTCTTC. Its translation: CATSKTDEQFF.

The V gene is TRBV2, the J gene TRBJ2-2, with 9 bases that match TRBD1. V lost 8 bases, J lost 6 bases, and 7 bases stayed unmatched. The CDR3 has 14 amino acids. The germline CDR1 and CDR2 sequences are SNHLY and FYNNEI. The CDR3 reads CASAKRTGAGELFF. The CDR3 DNA reads TGTGCCAGCGCTAAGCGGACAGGGGCCGGGGAGCTGTTTTTT.

Concerning this clonotype itself: No DNA is shown, since the ends of the CDR3 on it are uncertain; the CDR3 is the one TCRdb lists. The chain links TRBV9 to TRBJ1-1. CDR1 and CDR2 from the germline V gene are SGDLS and YYNGEE. The CDR3 is made up of 15 amino acids, end residues included. CDR3 residues: CASSLSSRGYTFAFF.

The chain recombines TRBV7-8 with TRBJ1-6, with unresolved D. The germline CDR1 and CDR2 sequences are SGHVS and FQNEAQ. CDR3 length: 19 residues. V was clipped by 9 bases and J by 1 base, with 25 bases between them. CDR3: CASTLRPSGSGSYNSPLHF. DNA for the CDR3: TGTGCCAGTACCCTTCGGCCCTCTGGGTCTGGTTCCTATAATTCACCCCTCCACTTT.

As concerns this clonotype: At one end the junction does not follow the germline gene, possibly because of a read error. The chain carries TRBV11-3 and TRBJ1-1; no clear D gene. From germline, CDR1 is SGHNT and CDR2 YENEEA. The CDR3 spans 18 residues. This chain's CDR3 is CATSIDLADTVSRTEAFF. DNA of the CDR3: TGTGCCACCAGCATAGATCTTGCAGACACAGTTTCGAGGACTGAAGCTTTCTTT.

The V and J genes are TRBV4-3 and TRBJ2-3, with D tentatively TRBD2 (6 bases). Germline-derived CDR1 and CDR2 are LGHNA and YSLEER. This CDR3 region has 13 residues. CDR3 region: CALRDGGTDTQYF. The CDR3 nucleotides read TGCGCTTTGCGGGACGGGGGCACAGATACGCAGTATTTT.

The chain is built from TRBV19 and TRBJ1-6; possible D gene TRBD1, 6 bases. Germline V gives CDR1 LNHDA, CDR2 SQIVND (reference sequence). V was trimmed by 1 base and J by 6 bases, leaving 10 bases between them. This CDR3 region has 15 residues. CDR3 bases: TGTGCCAGTAGTATAGCGGGGGGCAGTAATTCACCCCTCCACTTT. Translation gives CASSIAGGSNSPLHF.

On this clonotype: The missing conserved phenylalanine or tryptophan at the end of this CDR3 makes a read error likely. The DNA is left out, because the CDR3 cannot be placed on it with certainty; the CDR3 is given as TCRdb lists it. The genes are TRBV24-1 and TRBJ1-4; TRBD1, the table's D call, was not compared with the DNA. The CDR3 extends over 17 residues, inclusive of both ends. The germline V gene has CDR1 KGHDR and CDR2 SFDVKD. CDR3 region: CATSEFSGGPTNSKLFL.

In regard to this clonotype: A much larger clone lies a single base off, so this may be a read error. The chain is built from TRBV5-5 and TRBJ2-5, with 9 positions matching TRBD1. Germline CDR1 SGHKS, CDR2 YYEKEE (reference sequence). The CDR3 totals 14 residues. CDR3 in DNA: TGTGCCACCAGCTTGGACAGGGGCCAAGAGACCCAGTACTTC. Its translation is CATSLDRGQETQYF. Filled out from reference TRBV5-5 and TRBJ2-5, the complete variable domain reads DAGVTQSPTHLIKTRGQQVTLRCSPISGHKSVSWYQQVLGQGPQFIFQYYEKEERGRGNFPDRFSARQFPNYSSELNVNALLLGDSALYLCATSLDRGQETQYFGPGTRLLVL.

The CDR3 sequence is CAISQVHLNNHSEHF. Written as DNA, the CDR3 is TGTGCCATCAGCCAGGTTCACCTTAACAATCACTCCGAGCATTTT. The rearrangement uses TRBV10-3 and TRBJ1-5; D ambiguous. This CDR3 has 15 amino acids. Germline-derived CDR1 and CDR2 are ENHRY and SYGVKD. V was clipped by 6 bases and J by 14 bases, with 26 bases between them.

As for this clonotype: Here the CDR3 omits its conserved ending phenylalanine or tryptophan, so a read error is the likely source. It is unclear where the CDR3 begins or ends on the DNA, so no DNA is shown, and the CDR3 is as TCRdb lists it. The genes are TRBV7-9 and TRBJ2-3; the D call of TRBD2 is as the table states it, not checked on the DNA. 13 amino acids form the CDR3, both terminal residues included. CDR1 is SEHNR and CDR2 is FQNEAQ in the germline V gene (reference sequence). The CDR3 spells CAYEVAAYHAHQY.

The rearrangement joins TRBV15 to TRBJ1-2; possibly TRBD1 for D (5 bases). The V and J ends lost 1 base and 7 bases respectively, with 10 bases between them. The CDR3 covers 13 residues. Germline V gene data show CDR1 as LNHNV and CDR2 as YYDKDF (reference sequence). The CDR3 DNA follows: TGTGCCACCAGCAGAGCAGGGTCCGGTGGCTACACCTTC. It translates to CATSRAGSGGYTF.